This T cell receptor beta chain was sequenced for a study of blood T cell repertoires in COVID-19. Study background: COVID-19 samples, acute and convalescent, were from the United States, Italy and Spain.

Enrollees, about 18 to 89 years old, lived in approximately 25 US areas. V was pared by 2 bases and J by 1 base, with 5 bases of the junction left unmatched. The CDR3 has 16 amino acids. Germline V gene data show CDR1 as SGHAT and CDR2 as FQNNGV. Authors' processing steps: Amplification of reference gene primers provided the estimated nucleated cell counts. Assay: immunoSEQ multiplex PCR; the TCRdb copy retains only in-frame clones and omits some. That table is the source of V, J and clone size, and D and trimming were worked out from the DNA. This table holds about 200,000 clones, 80% to 85% found once.

This chain connects TRBV11-2 to TRBJ2-3; 8 positions agree with TRBD2. This receptor was identified in a man aged 35 to 55 who had recovered from COVID-19. Sequencing was carried out using PBMCs or T cells enriched from blood (not recorded which). The CDR3 region has the DNA TGTGCCAGCAGCTTACGGGGGGGGCTGGGCACAGATACGCAGTATTTT. This gives the protein CASSLRGGLGTDTQYF.